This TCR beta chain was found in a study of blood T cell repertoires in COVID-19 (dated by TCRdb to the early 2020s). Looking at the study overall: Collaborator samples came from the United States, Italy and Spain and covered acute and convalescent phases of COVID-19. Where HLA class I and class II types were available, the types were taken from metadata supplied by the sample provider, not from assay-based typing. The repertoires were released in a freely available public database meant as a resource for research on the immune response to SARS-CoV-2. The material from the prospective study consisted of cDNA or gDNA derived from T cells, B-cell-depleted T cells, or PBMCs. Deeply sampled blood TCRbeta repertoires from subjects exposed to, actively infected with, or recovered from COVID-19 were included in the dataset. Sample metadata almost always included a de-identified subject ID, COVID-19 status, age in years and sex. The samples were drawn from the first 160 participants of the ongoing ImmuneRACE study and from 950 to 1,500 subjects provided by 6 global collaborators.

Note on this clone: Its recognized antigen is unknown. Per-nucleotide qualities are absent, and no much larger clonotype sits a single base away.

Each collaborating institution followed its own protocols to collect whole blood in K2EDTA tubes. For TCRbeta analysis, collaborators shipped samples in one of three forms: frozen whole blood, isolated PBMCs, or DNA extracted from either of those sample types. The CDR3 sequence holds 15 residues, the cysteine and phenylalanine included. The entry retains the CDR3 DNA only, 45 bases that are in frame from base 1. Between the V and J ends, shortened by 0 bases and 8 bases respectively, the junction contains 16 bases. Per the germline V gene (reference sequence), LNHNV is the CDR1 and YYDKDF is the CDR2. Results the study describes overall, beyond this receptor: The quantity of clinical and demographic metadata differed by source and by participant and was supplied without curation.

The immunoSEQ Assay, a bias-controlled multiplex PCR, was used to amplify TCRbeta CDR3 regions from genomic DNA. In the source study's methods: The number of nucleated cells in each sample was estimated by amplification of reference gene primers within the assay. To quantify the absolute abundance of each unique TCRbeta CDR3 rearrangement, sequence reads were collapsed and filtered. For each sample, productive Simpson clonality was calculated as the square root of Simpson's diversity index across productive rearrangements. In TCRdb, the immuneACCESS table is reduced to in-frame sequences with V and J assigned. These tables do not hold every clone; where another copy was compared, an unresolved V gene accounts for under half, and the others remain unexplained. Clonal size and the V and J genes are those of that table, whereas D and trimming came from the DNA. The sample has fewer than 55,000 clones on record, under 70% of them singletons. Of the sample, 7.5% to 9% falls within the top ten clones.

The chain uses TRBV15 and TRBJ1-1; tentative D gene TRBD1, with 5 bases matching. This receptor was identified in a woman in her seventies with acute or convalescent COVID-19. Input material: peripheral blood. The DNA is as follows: TGTGCCACCAGCAGAGATCGGGGGGGGTTTGGAGAAGCTTTCTTT. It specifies CATSRDRGGFGEAFF.